The 30 T cell receptor beta chains below were found in one sample sequenced in a study of blood T cell repertoires in COVID-19. The table came from immunoSEQ multiplex PCR; TCRdb's copy has only in-frame clones and leaves some out. Of some 160,000 clones listed, approximately 86% were seen once; the top ten hold less than 7%. Sequencing input: PBMCs or T cells enriched from blood (not recorded which). These receptors were obtained from a woman in her thirties or forties who had recovered from COVID-19.

This clone has at least ten counts. The chain has TRBV30 and TRBJ1-1; D is uncertain. The germline V gene has CDR1 GTSNPN and CDR2 SVGIG (reference sequence). The V gene lost 5 bases and the J gene lost 1 base, with 5 bases spanning the gap. This CDR3 spans 11 amino acids. The CDR3 loop reads CAWERNTEAFF. In nucleotides, the CDR3 is TGTGCCTGGGAGAGGAACACTGAAGCTTTCTTT.

The chain combines TRBV4-1 with TRBJ2-1; 9 nucleotides match TRBD2. The CDR3 is 15 residues long. Germline CDR1 and CDR2: MGHRA and YSYEKL. V shed 2 bases, J shed 3 bases, and the junction held 2 bases outside the gene matches. The DNA of the CDR3 is TGCGCCAGCAGCCAAACAGCGGGAGGCTACAATGAGCAGTTCTTC. Translation gives CASSQTAGGYNEQFF.

CDR3 protein: CASSIALYSNQPQHF. CDR3 DNA sequence: TGTGCCAGTAGTATAGCCCTGTATAGCAATCAGCCCCAGCATTTT. The chain links TRBV19 to TRBJ1-5; D remains ambiguous. V was pared by 1 base and J by 0 bases, with 7 bases between. CDR3 length: 15 residues. Germline V gene lookup returns CDR1 LNHDA and CDR2 SQIVND (reference sequence).

The chain combines TRBV6-5 with TRBJ1-2; D perhaps matches TRBD1 (5 bases). The germline V gene has CDR1 MNHEY and CDR2 SVGAGI. V was pared by 6 bases and J by 5 bases, with 7 bases between. The CDR3 covers 11 residues. The CDR3 bases are TGTGCCAGCAGCCCAGGGTATGGCTACACCTTC. The encoded protein is CASSPGYGYTF.

This chain links TRBV7-9 with TRBJ2-6; D gene unclear. The V gene's germline CDR1 is SEHNR and CDR2 FQNEAQ (reference sequence). This CDR3 is 15 amino acids long. With 2 bases removed from V and 0 bases from J, the gap between germline ends came to 5 bases. The CDR3 protein is CASSLTDSGANVLTF. The CDR3, as DNA: TGTGCCAGCAGCTTAACTGACTCTGGGGCCAACGTCCTGACTTTC.

The rearrangement links TRBV27 to TRBJ2-7; 10 bases fit TRBD2. V trimming: 4 bases; J trimming: 4 bases; junction bases outside the gene matches: 7. The CDR3 extends over 15 amino acids. Germline CDR1 and CDR2: MNHEY and SMNVEV (reference sequence). CDR3 nucleotides: TGTGCCAGCAGTTCCCGGGCTAGCGGGAGTTACGAGCAGTACTTC. This translates into CASSSRASGSYEQYF.

The V and J genes are TRBV29-1 and TRBJ2-7, with 10 bases aligning to TRBD1. The CDR3 is 15 residues long. The germline V gene encodes CDR1 SQVTM and CDR2 ANQGSEA. J gave up 6 bases and V 0 bases, and 8 bases lay outside the gene matches. CDR3: CSVEEPGQGWGEQYF. The CDR3 DNA follows: TGCAGCGTTGAAGAACCGGGACAGGGGTGGGGCGAGCAGTACTTC.

V and J are TRBV6-5 and TRBJ1-1, with 8 bases fitting TRBD1. The CDR3 consists of 12 residues. V dropped 5 bases and J dropped 6; count of bases not matched to a gene: 2. Germline CDR1 reads MNHEY; CDR2 reads SVGAGI. The CDR3 reads CASSRQGSEAFF. CDR3 DNA sequence: TGTGCCAGCAGTCGACAGGGGTCTGAAGCTTTCTTT.

The chain is built from TRBV5-1 and TRBJ1-1; D remains unclear. The CDR3 length is 13 residues. CDR1 is SGHRS and CDR2 is YFSETQ in the germline V gene. Trimming removed 6 bases at V and 4 bases at J, with 13 bases between. CDR3 sequence: CASKQPVGTEAFF. CDR3 coding DNA: TGCGCCAGCAAACAGCCCGTTGGCACTGAAGCTTTCTTT.

The chain recombines TRBV4-1 with TRBJ2-5; D is undetermined. Germline loops: CDR1 MGHRA, CDR2 YSYEKL. The CDR3 consists of 13 residues. Trimming pared 4 bases from V and 5 bases from J, leaving 11 bases between. CDR3 region: CASSPSVEETQYF. CDR3 nucleotide sequence: TGCGCCAGCAGCCCCTCCGTTGAGGAGACCCAGTACTTC.

J is TRBJ2-3 and V is TRBV30; 9 nucleotides align to TRBD2. V was pared by 1 base and J by 0 bases, with 5 bases of the junction left unmatched. Germline CDR1 and CDR2: GTSNPN and SVGIG (reference sequence). This CDR3 spans 16 amino acids. The CDR3 DNA is TGTGCCTGGAGTGACCGACTAGCGGCTAGCACAGATACGCAGTATTTT. This codes for CAWSDRLAASTDTQYF.

The rearrangement joins TRBV3-1 (or the pseudogene TRBV3-2) to TRBJ2-7; tentatively, D is TRBD1 (6 bases). Germline V gene sequence: CDR1 LGHDT, CDR2 YNNKEL (reference sequence). The length of the CDR3 is 13 residues. Trimming cost V 4 bases and J 4 bases, with 11 bases left between them. This CDR3 is CASSPGAVYEQYF. The CDR3 nucleotides read TGTGCCAGCAGCCCAGGGGCCGTTTACGAGCAGTACTTC.

V usage is TRBV27 and J usage is TRBJ2-7; weak D call: TRBD1 (5 bases). Trimming stripped 0 bases from V and 6 bases from J, with 12 bases between. Germline CDR1 MNHEY, CDR2 SMNVEV (reference sequence). This CDR3 has 14 amino acids. The CDR3 sequence is CASSLSYQGGEQYF. CDR3 coding DNA: TGTGCCAGCAGTTTATCTTACCAGGGTGGCGAGCAGTACTTC.

CDR3 amino acids: CASEPKGENQPQHF. CDR3 sequence (DNA): TGTGCCAGCGAACCCAAGGGGGAAAATCAGCCCCAGCATTTT. The J gene is TRBJ1-5, the V gene TRBV7-8; D is possibly TRBD1 (6 bases). Germline V CDR1 and CDR2: SGHVS, FQNEAQ. Trimming took off 8 bases at V and 4 bases at J, with 15 bases between the two ends. The CDR3 has 14 amino acids.

This rearrangement joins TRBV14 to TRBJ1-5; TRBD1 is a possible D gene (6 bases). V was shortened by 0 bases and J by 1 base, with 19 bases between the two germline ends. Germline CDR1 and CDR2: SGHDN and FVKESK. The CDR3 sequence is 19 residues long. The CDR3 loop is CASSQERGGSSVSNQPQHF. CDR3 coding DNA: TGTGCCAGCAGCCAAGAACGGGGGGGCAGTAGCGTAAGCAATCAGCCCCAGCATTTT.

Here the CDR3 reads CASSPETSFYTIYF. The CDR3 nucleotides read TGTGCCAGCAGCCCAGAAACCTCTTTCTACACCATATATTTT. V and J are TRBV9 and TRBJ1-3; D remains ambiguous. Germline CDR1 reads SGDLS; CDR2 reads YYNGEE. V was clipped by 4 bases and J by 8 bases, with 16 bases between them. The CDR3 extends over 14 amino acids.

The chain couples TRBV19 to TRBJ1-4, with TRBD1 identical over 9 bases. This CDR3 is built from 14 residues. The V gene's germline CDR1 is LNHDA and CDR2 SQIVND (reference sequence). Trimming cost V 5 bases and J 5 bases; bases outside gene matches: 3. The CDR3 DNA is TGTGCCAGTAGTTTGACAGGGGGGAATGAAAAACTGTTTTTT. This encodes CASSLTGGNEKLFF.

The V and J genes are TRBV5-4 and TRBJ2-3; TRBD1 aligns across 10 bases. With 4 bases clipped from V and 4 bases from J, the junction kept 6 bases outside the gene matches. CDR1 is SGHNT and CDR2 is YYREEE in the germline V gene (reference sequence). This CDR3 is built from 15 residues. The CDR3 DNA sequence: TGTGCCAGCAGCGTAGATGACAGGGGGCCAGATACGCAGTATTTT. It codes for CASSVDDRGPDTQYF.

V and J are TRBV18 and TRBJ2-2; 11 bases map to TRBD2. The CDR3 has 16 amino acids. In germline, CDR1 is KGHSH, CDR2 LQKENI. Trimming at V came to 5 bases and at J to 4 bases, leaving 6 bases not matched to a gene. The CDR3 is CASSSLAGGSTGELFF. DNA for the CDR3: TGTGCCAGCTCATCTCTAGCGGGGGGATCCACCGGGGAGCTGTTTTTT.

Here the CDR3 reads CASSYGWTGMNTEAFF. The CDR3 DNA reads TGTGCCAGCAGTTATGGTTGGACAGGGATGAACACTGAAGCTTTCTTT. The chain combines TRBV6-5 with TRBJ1-1, with 8 bases matching TRBD1. The germline V gene encodes CDR1 MNHEY and CDR2 SVGAGI. The V segment lost 3 bases and the J segment 0 bases; nucleotides outside the gene matches: 6. The CDR3 consists of 16 residues.

The rearrangement links TRBV11-3 to TRBJ2-2; 8 bases map to TRBD2. This CDR3 spans 15 amino acids. CDR1 is SGHNT, CDR2 YENEEA, per germline. With 8 bases clipped from V and 0 bases from J, the junction kept 5 bases outside the gene matches. The CDR3: CASGSGGSNTGELFF. The CDR3 DNA reads TGTGCCAGCGGGAGCGGGGGTTCGAACACCGGGGAGCTGTTTTTT. Full variable domain (rest looked up from reference TRBV11-3 and TRBJ2-2): EAGVVQSPRYKIIEKKQPVAFWCNPISGHNTLYWYLQNLGQGPELLIRYENEEAVDDSQLPKDRFSAERLKGVDSTLKIQPAELGDSAVYLCASGSGGSNTGELFFGEGSRLTVL.

The V and J genes are TRBV18 and TRBJ2-7; 7 bases agree with TRBD1. CDR3 length: 12 amino acids. V lost 4 bases to trimming and J lost 5 bases; unmatched junction nucleotides: 2. Germline V gene lookup returns CDR1 KGHSH and CDR2 LQKENI. CDR3 sequence: CASSRGTDEQYF. Written as DNA, the CDR3 is TGTGCCAGCTCACGGGGGACAGACGAGCAGTACTTC.

J is TRBJ1-1 and V is TRBV14; 7 bases agree with TRBD1. V was clipped by 4 bases and J by 4 bases; unmatched bases: 3. The length of the CDR3 is 13 residues. Germline assignment: CDR1 SGHDN and CDR2 FVKESK. CDR3 loop: CASSLDRTTEAFF. The CDR3 DNA sequence: TGTGCCAGCAGCCTGGACAGGACCACTGAAGCTTTCTTT.

This sequence joins TRBV5-1 and TRBJ1-4, with unresolved D. Germline V gene data show CDR1 as SGHRS and CDR2 as YFSETQ. Between the trimmed V and J ends, which lost 4 bases and 7 bases, there was a span of 20 bases. CDR3 size: 16 residues. In nucleotides, the CDR3 is TGCGCCAGCAGCCCGAAAAACGGTGGTAGTCGTGAAAAACTGTTTTTT. This encodes CASSPKNGGSREKLFF.

This chain uses TRBV30 with TRBJ2-3; 9 positions agree with TRBD2. V lost 1 base and J lost 2; bases outside the gene matches: 4. This CDR3 spans 15 amino acids. Germline values: CDR1 GTSNPN, CDR2 SVGIG (reference sequence). CDR3 sequence (DNA): TGTGCCTGGAGTGAGGGACTAGCCCTCACAGATACGCAGTATTTT. It specifies CAWSEGLALTDTQYF.

This clone was detected a few times. This chain connects TRBV21-1 to TRBJ2-3; the D call TRBD1 from the table was never checked on the DNA. TRBV21-1 is reported as a pseudogene. This CDR3 has 20 residues. This CDR3 reads CASSNCRRDRRIRSTDTQYF. In nucleotides, the CDR3 is TGTGCCAGCAGCAACTGCCGCCGGGACAGAAGAATACGTAGCACAGATACGCAGTATTTT.

V gene TRBV29-1 combines with J gene TRBJ1-2, with 12 positions matching TRBD1. This CDR3 is built from 17 residues. Germline V gives CDR1 SQVTM, CDR2 ANQGSEA. The trim removed 6 bases at V and 7 bases at J, leaving 18 bases unmatched. For the CDR3, the DNA is TGCAGCGTCCCACGCCAGGGACAGGGGGCGGGTCAAGTTGGCTACACCTTC. Translated: CSVPRQGQGAGQVGYTF.

The chain employs TRBV19 and TRBJ1-5; TRBD1 matches 7 bases. Germline-derived CDR1 and CDR2 are LNHDA and SQIVND (reference sequence). CDR3 length: 13 amino acids. V was pared by 5 bases and J by 3 bases, with 1 base of the junction left unmatched. The DNA for the CDR3 is TGTGCCAGTAGTGGGACAGCCAATCAGCCCCAGCATTTT. Protein sequence: CASSGTANQPQHF.

The chain combines TRBV3-1 (or the pseudogene TRBV3-2) with TRBJ1-2, with TRBD1 identical over 8 bases. The J segment lost 6 bases and the V segment lost 6 bases, leaving 9 bases of the junction unmatched. Germline loops: CDR1 LGHDT, CDR2 YNNKEL (reference sequence). This CDR3 contains 14 residues. The CDR3 nucleotides are TGTGCCAGCAGTCTTCCAGGGGGCGCGAATGGCTACACCTTC. It encodes CASSLPGGANGYTF.

The V and J genes are TRBV6-2 or TRBV6-3 and TRBJ1-2; tentatively, D is TRBD1 (5 bases). The germline gives CDR1 MNHEY, CDR2 SVGEGT. Trimming stripped 2 bases from V and 0 bases from J, with 7 bases between. This CDR3 is 14 amino acids long. The CDR3 loop is CASSYDRTNYGYTF. For the CDR3, the DNA is TGTGCCAGCAGTTACGACAGAACTAACTATGGCTACACCTTC.